The clone carrying this T cell receptor (beta chain) was seen at least ten times. The antigen is undetermined. This sample is part of a study of early T cells in non-severe SARS-CoV-2 infection. Looking at the study overall: The sequenced material was bulk RNA from unsorted whole blood, and its chains were unpaired.

Study-level findings and limits: Matching results from VDJdb favored anti-spike CD8 responses, leaving private and CD4 specificities undetected.

The CDR3 has 14 amino acids. The V end was cut by 1 base, the J end by 6 bases, with 7 bases between. CDR1 SEHNR and CDR2 FQNEAQ come from the germline V gene (reference sequence). As part of library construction, unique molecular identifiers were attached to individual cDNA molecules. TCRdb reprocessed the 5' RACE reads with MiXCR, giving one entry per CDR3 protein. The data contain approximately 46,000 distinct CDR3 sequences, under 30% of them singletons. The chain recombines TRBV7-9 with TRBJ1-6; D is undetermined. This sample comprised whole blood, obtained at baseline. The receptor comes from an adult who was a healthcare worker with PCR-confirmed SARS-CoV-2 infection or an uninfected control (not recorded which). The CDR3 coding sequence is TGTGCCAGCAGCTTAGGGGGAAGTAATTCACCCCTCCACTTT. Amino acid sequence: CASSLGGSNSPLHF. The variable domain in full, with the rest retrieved from reference TRBV7-9 and TRBJ1-6, is DTGVSQNPRHKITKRGQNVTFRCDPISEHNRLYWYRQTLGQGPEFLTYFQNEAQLEKSRLLSDRFSAERPKGSFSTLEIQRTEQGDSAMYLCASSLGGSNSPLHFGNGTRLTVT.